This TCR beta chain was identified during a study of post-analysis software for immune sequencing data. At the level of the study: Multiple sclerosis in the patients followed relapsing-remitting, secondary progressive and progressive-relapsing courses.

Study-wide findings and caveats: Compared with controls, patients showed significantly lower normalized Chao1 diversity. In patients, five or six TRBV segments were more frequent than in controls, with TRBV5-6, TRBV5-1 and TRBV20-1 among them. Under the F measure, samples that were prepared in one batch clustered strongly together.

cDNA libraries for TCR beta contained unique molecular identifiers. The source material, roughly 0.9 to 10 million T cells, gave rise to 500,000 or so cDNA molecules. MiXCR was run by TCRdb on the PCR reads, yielding one entry per CDR3 protein. The profile covers about 570,000 distinct CDR3 sequences, with about a third appearing a single time and 5% to 6% taken by the ten largest. This clonotype has a handful of counts. Its specificity is unknown. V lost 5 bases, J lost 2 bases, and 14 bases lay in between. From germline, CDR1 is SGHDT and CDR2 YYEEEE. This CDR3 is 14 amino acids long. The source is a girl under 18 with multiple sclerosis. The chain is built from TRBV5-6 and TRBJ2-7; possibly TRBD1 for D (6 bases). The sample comprised blood. DNA for the CDR3: TGTGCCAGCAGTGCGGACAGCGCACCCTACGAGCAGTACTTC. It encodes CASSADSAPYEQYF.